This passage covers 15 T cell receptor beta chains from one sample sequenced in a study of blood T cell repertoires in COVID-19. This table comes from immunoSEQ multiplex PCR, and its TCRdb copy is limited to in-frame clones, with some not included. Among more than 95,000 clones listed, about 91% were seen once. Sequenced input: peripheral blood. These receptors originate from a human donor in a cohort sampled during active COVID-19.

The V and J genes are TRBV18 and TRBJ2-7, with 9 positions matching TRBD2. The CDR3 sequence is 16 residues long. V gave up 0 bases and J gave up 0 bases; unmatched junction bases: 3. The germline V gene has CDR1 KGHSH and CDR2 LQKENI. DNA for the CDR3: TGTGCCAGCTCACCACCGTGGCGGGAGGGCTCCTACGAGCAGTACTTC. Protein sequence: CASSPPWREGSYEQYF.

The V and J genes are TRBV6-2 or TRBV6-3 and TRBJ2-7; D call uncertain. The CDR3 is 16 residues long. Germline CDR1 MNHEY, CDR2 SVGEGT. Trimming pared 5 bases from V and 3 bases from J, leaving 20 bases between. The CDR3 is CASSHGPNLIYYEQYF. The DNA for the CDR3 is TGTGCCAGCAGTCACGGTCCTAACCTTATCTACTACGAGCAGTACTTC.

This chain joins TRBV19 and TRBJ2-3, with TRBD2 as a possible D gene (5 bases). This CDR3 spans 15 amino acids. Germline lookup yields CDR1 LNHDA and CDR2 SQIVND (reference sequence). The germline V and J ends were trimmed by 0 bases and 11 bases, with 18 bases remaining between them. As DNA, the CDR3 is TGTGCCAGTAGTATAGATCAAGAAACTAGGCTTGAGCAGTATTTT. Residues: CASSIDQETRLEQYF. The full variable domain, rest sourced from reference TRBV19 and TRBJ2-3, is DGGITQSPKYLFRKEGQNVTLSCEQNLNHDAMYWYRQDPGQGLRLIYYSQIVNDFQKGDIAEGYSVSREKKESFPLTVTSAQKNPTAFYLCASSIDQETRLEQYFGPGTRLTVL.

The genes are TRBV19 and TRBJ2-1, with 8 bases identical to TRBD2. There are 15 residues in the CDR3. The germline V gene has CDR1 LNHDA and CDR2 SQIVND (reference sequence). J was trimmed by 10 bases and V by 1 base; bases with no gene match: 9. CDR3 sequence reads: CASSIVGLVSYEQFF. The CDR3 DNA is TGTGCCAGTAGTATAGTGGGACTAGTAAGTTACGAGCAGTTCTTC.

The chain couples TRBV4-2 to TRBJ1-6; possible D gene TRBD1, 6 bases. With 0 bases removed from V and 4 bases from J, the gap between germline ends came to 10 bases. The CDR3 sequence is 16 residues long. Germline V gene sequence: CDR1 LGHNA, CDR2 YNFKEQ. This CDR3 is CASSQEGAEYNSPLHF. As DNA, the CDR3 is TGTGCCAGCAGCCAAGAGGGGGCGGAATATAATTCACCCCTCCACTTT.

The chain links TRBV9 to TRBJ1-6, with D perhaps matching TRBD1 (5 bases). Germline V gene lookup returns CDR1 SGDLS and CDR2 YYNGEE. With 3 bases removed from V and 8 bases from J, the gap between germline ends came to 9 bases. CDR3 length: 13 amino acids. Here the CDR3 reads CASSAGTHSPLHF. CDR3 nucleotide sequence: TGTGCCAGCAGCGCCGGGACTCATTCACCCCTCCACTTT.

The chain combines TRBV5-1 with TRBJ2-6; perhaps TRBD2 as D (6 bases). Germline V gives CDR1 SGHRS, CDR2 YFSETQ. The length of the CDR3 is 15 residues. V shed 3 bases and J shed 2 bases, with 9 bases lying between them. The CDR3 DNA reads as TGCGCCAGCAGCTCACGGGGGACTGGGGCCAACGTCCTGACTTTC. It yields the protein CASSSRGTGANVLTF. Filled out from reference TRBV5-1 and TRBJ2-6, the complete variable domain reads KAGVTQTPRYLIKTRGQQVTLSCSPISGHRSVSWYQQTPGQGLQFLFEYFSETQRNKGNFPGRFSGRQFSNSRSEMNVSTLELGDSALYLCASSSRGTGANVLTFGAGSRLTVL.

The V gene is TRBV30, the J gene TRBJ2-7; the D gene is possibly TRBD1 (6 bases). V lost 3 bases and J 1 base, leaving 16 bases between the germline ends. The germline V gene has CDR1 GTSNPN and CDR2 SVGIG (reference sequence). The CDR3 extends over 15 amino acids. The CDR3 sequence is CAWSITGLVSYEQYF. The CDR3 nucleotides read TGTGCCTGGAGCATCACAGGGTTGGTTTCCTACGAGCAGTACTTC.

This sequence joins TRBV3-1 (or the pseudogene TRBV3-2) and TRBJ2-3; 14 positions match TRBD2. Germline assignment: CDR1 LGHDT and CDR2 YNNKEL (reference sequence). The V segment lost 5 bases and the J segment 8 bases; nucleotides outside the gene matches: 18. This CDR3 contains 19 residues. The CDR3 sequence is CASSGLAGGSGVGFATQYF. CDR3 sequence (DNA): TGTGCCAGCAGCGGACTAGCGGGGGGATCTGGGGTAGGTTTTGCTACGCAGTATTTT.

The genes are TRBV28 and TRBJ1-3; no firm D call. The CDR3 is 11 amino acids. The V end was cut by 4 bases, the J end by 5 bases, with 3 bases between. Germline CDR1 and CDR2: MDHEN and SYDVKM. The DNA of the CDR3 is TGTGCCAGCAGTTCAAGAAACACCATATATTTT. Translation: CASSSRNTIYF.

This chain joins TRBV5-1 and TRBJ2-5; possible D gene TRBD2, 6 bases. This CDR3 has 13 amino acids. V lost 4 bases and J lost 4, with 11 bases in between. Germline V lookup: CDR1 SGHRS, CDR2 YFSETQ. The CDR3 protein is CASSRRRVETQYF. The CDR3 region has the DNA TGCGCCAGCAGCCGCAGGAGGGTAGAGACCCAGTACTTC.

This clone has just a few counts. The chain employs TRBV6-2 or TRBV6-3 and TRBJ2-2, with D perhaps TRBD2 (6 bases). CDR1 MNHEY and CDR2 SVGEGT come from the germline V gene. The CDR3 loop spans 17 amino acids. Trimming took 6 bases from V and 4 from J, leaving 21 bases between them. CDR3 bases: TGTGCCAGCAGCCCTCTATTGACTAGTTTCGGCACCGGGGAGCTGTTTTTT. Translation: CASSPLLTSFGTGELFF.

This sequence joins TRBV27 and TRBJ2-1; the D is unclear. This CDR3 has 13 amino acids. Trimming left V 6 bases short and J 10 bases short, with 16 bases between. Germline values: CDR1 MNHEY, CDR2 SMNVEV (reference sequence). The DNA of the CDR3 is TGTGCCAGCAGCAATGGTGTAGATAGCGAGCAGTTCTTC. It encodes CASSNGVDSEQFF.

The chain links TRBV7-3 to TRBJ1-4, with D perhaps matching TRBD1 (5 bases). V lost 2 bases to trimming and J lost 6 bases, with 10 bases between them. Germline-derived CDR1 and CDR2 are SGHTA and FQGTGA. The CDR3 totals 14 residues. CDR3 sequence (DNA): TGTGCCAGCAGCTTAGGAGGGGCTGATGAAAAACTGTTTTTT. Translation: CASSLGGADEKLFF.

The gene calls are TRBV9 and TRBJ1-1; TRBD1 is a possible D gene (5 bases). The CDR3 runs to 13 residues. Germline V gives CDR1 SGDLS, CDR2 YYNGEE. With 4 bases removed from V and 7 bases from J, the gap between germline ends came to 14 bases. CDR3 amino acids: CASSSSDSLEAFF. The DNA of the CDR3 is TGTGCCAGCAGCTCTTCAGACAGCCTTGAAGCTTTCTTT.